Below, 32 T cell receptor beta chains from the same sample are listed, as sequenced in a study of post-analysis software for immune sequencing data. Unique molecular identifiers tagged the TCR beta cDNA libraries. TCRdb itself ran the PCR reads through MiXCR, one entry per CDR3 protein. Here the sample spans 350,000 to 500,000 distinct CDR3 sequences, approximately 38% being singletons. No antigens are known for them. Study-wide results and limits: In patients, 4 to 6 TRBV segments were more frequent than in controls, with TRBV5-6, TRBV5-1 and TRBV20-1 among them.

Sequenced sample: blood. Every receptor here comes from a girl aged 2 to 9 with multiple sclerosis.

In its sample, this clonotype ranks as medium-sized. The V call is TRBV28, the J call TRBJ2-7; 7 bases are shared with TRBD1. Germline V lookup: CDR1 MDHEN, CDR2 SYDVKM. The CDR3 loop spans 15 amino acids. The V and J ends lost 5 bases and 0 bases, in that order; junction bases with no gene match: 7. The CDR3 sequence: CASSPPGQSSYEQYF. The CDR3 coding sequence is TGTGCCAGCAGTCCCCCGGGACAGAGCTCCTACGAGCAGTACTTC.

There are a few counts of this clonotype. The chain combines TRBV29-1 with TRBJ1-2, with a possible D match to TRBD1 (5 bases). The CDR3 extends over 13 amino acids. Per the germline V gene, CDR1 is SQVTM and CDR2 is ANQGSEA. The V and J ends lost 4 bases and 4 bases respectively, with 13 bases between them. CDR3 region: CSVGEGSSYGYTF. The CDR3 DNA is TGCAGCGTTGGAGAGGGGAGCTCCTATGGCTACACCTTC.

This clonotype was counted between two and nine times. The gene calls are TRBV24-1 and TRBJ1-1, with D maybe TRBD1 (5 bases). V was clipped by 3 bases and J by 7 bases, with 14 bases between them. The CDR3 contains 14 residues. Germline CDR1 reads KGHDR; CDR2 reads SFDVKD. The CDR3 loop reads CATSDAGEQDEAFF. The CDR3 nucleotides read TGTGCCACCAGTGATGCCGGGGAACAGGATGAAGCTTTCTTT.

Many counts were recorded for this clonotype. The chain recombines TRBV20-1 with TRBJ2-5, with 8 bases that match TRBD2. This CDR3 has 14 amino acids. Trimming cost V 6 bases and J 3 bases; bases outside gene matches: 9. Per the germline V gene, CDR1 is DFQATT and CDR2 is SNEGSKA (reference sequence). The CDR3 sequence is CSANLAGPKETQYF. DNA of the CDR3: TGCAGTGCCAACCTAGCGGGTCCAAAAGAGACCCAGTACTTC.

Of note for this clonotype: A junction end diverges from the germline sequence, so it may reflect a read error. V and J are TRBV20-1 and TRBJ1-5; no clear D gene. Germline CDR1 DFQATT, CDR2 SNEGSKA (reference sequence). The CDR3 is 12 amino acids. CDR3 DNA: TGCAGTGCTAAAGCGGAGGGTCAGCTCCAGCATTTT. Its translation: CSAKAEGQLQHF.

This clonotype was counted between two and nine times. The chain links TRBV20-1 to TRBJ2-3; 8 positions match TRBD2. This CDR3 contains 16 residues. The junction had 7 bases not matched to a gene; V was cut back by 0 bases and J by 2 bases. Looked up from germline, CDR1 is DFQATT and CDR2 is SNEGSKA (reference sequence). As DNA, the CDR3 is TGCAGTGCTAGAGATGTGGCTAGCGGGTACACAGATACGCAGTATTTT. Translation gives CSARDVASGYTDTQYF.

The rearrangement links TRBV3-1 to TRBJ1-6, with a weak D call TRBD1 (5 bases). The CDR3 is made up of 12 amino acids. The V end lost 2 bases, the J end lost 14 bases, and 10 bases lay between the germline ends. Germline assignment: CDR1 LGHDT and CDR2 YNNKEL (reference sequence). CDR3 amino acids: CASSQLRDSLHF. DNA of the CDR3: TGTGCCAGCAGCCAACTCAGGGACTCCCTCCACTTT.

The V call is TRBV5-1, the J call TRBJ2-1; D possibly corresponds to TRBD2 (6 bases). CDR1 and CDR2 from the germline V gene are SGHRS and YFSETQ. Trimming cost V 0 bases and J 8 bases, with 12 bases left between them. CDR3 length equals 14 residues. The CDR3 DNA is TGCGCCAGCAGCTTGGTCTCTAGCGTGGATGAGCAGTTCTTC. This gives the protein CASSLVSSVDEQFF.

The gene calls are TRBV15 and TRBJ2-7; maybe TRBD2 (5 bases). In germline, CDR1 is LNHNV, CDR2 YYDKDF (reference sequence). V gave up 0 bases and J gave up 6 bases, with 15 bases separating them. The CDR3 extends over 15 amino acids. The CDR3 nucleotides read TGTGCCACCAGCAGAGATACATCCTGGAGGATCGAGCAGTACTTC. As protein: CATSRDTSWRIEQYF.

A remark on this clonotype: Germline is not matched at one junction end, which may reflect a read error. This chain connects TRBV12-3 or TRBV12-4 to TRBJ1-1; 9 positions agree with TRBD1. The CDR3 consists of 16 residues. Here the CDR3 reads CANSQEGTGRVFEAFF. The DNA of the CDR3 is TGTGCCAACAGTCAGGAGGGGACAGGGAGAGTTTTTGAAGCTTTCTTT.

J is TRBJ2-5 and V is TRBV29-1; D remains unclear. The last part of the DNA fits TRBJ2-7 better; the J call may be wrong. This CDR3 region has 17 residues. CDR1 and CDR2 (germline): SQVTM, ANQGSEA. The CDR3 region has the DNA TGCAGCGTTGAAATCAGAAGAACCAAATATGATCCGTGCGAGCAGTACTTC. Protein: CSVEIRRTKYDPCEQYF.

There are a few counts of this clonotype. The chain recombines TRBV29-1 with TRBJ2-4; D is uncertain. V was trimmed by 0 bases and J by 7 bases, leaving 16 bases between them. Per germline, CDR1 SQVTM and CDR2 ANQGSEA. The CDR3 is made up of 15 amino acids. The CDR3 sequence: CSVEDLVSVGNIQYF. DNA of the CDR3: TGCAGCGTTGAAGATCTGGTATCCGTAGGGAACATTCAGTACTTC.

V gene TRBV20-1 combines with J gene TRBJ2-3, with 8 bases aligning to TRBD1. CDR3 length equals 14 residues. Per the germline V gene, CDR1 is DFQATT and CDR2 is SNEGSKA (reference sequence). J was trimmed by 8 bases and V by 4 bases; bases with no gene match: 11. The CDR3 reads CSATGQGFHLTQYF. The CDR3 DNA is TGCAGTGCTACTGGACAGGGATTCCATCTTACGCAGTATTTT.

This clonotype was counted between two and nine times. V usage is TRBV20-1 and J usage is TRBJ2-5, with 14 bases that match TRBD2. Germline values: CDR1 DFQATT, CDR2 SNEGSKA (reference sequence). The CDR3 is made up of 18 amino acids. J was trimmed by 0 bases and V by 1 base; bases with no gene match: 7. The CDR3 region is CSARVGLAGGQYQETQYF. CDR3 in DNA: TGCAGTGCTAGAGTCGGACTAGCGGGGGGCCAGTACCAAGAGACCCAGTACTTC.

V gene TRBV20-1 combines with J gene TRBJ2-5; tentative D call: TRBD1 (5 bases). Germline assignment: CDR1 DFQATT and CDR2 SNEGSKA (reference sequence). The CDR3 runs to 13 residues. The V end lost 6 bases, the J end lost 5 bases, and 16 bases lay between the germline ends. In DNA, the CDR3 is TGCAGTGCCACCCTAGGGGCCCCTGAGACCCAGTACTTC. This codes for CSATLGAPETQYF.

The table lists this clonotype with a few counts. The chain combines TRBV7-2 with TRBJ2-7, with 7 positions matching TRBD2. Germline assignment: CDR1 SGHTA and CDR2 FQGNSA. The CDR3 spans 14 residues. Trimming took 6 bases from V and 0 from J; bases not matched to a gene: 5. The CDR3 coding sequence is TGTGCCAGCAGGTTGGGCGGGAGCTCCTACGAGCAGTACTTC. The encoded protein is CASRLGGSSYEQYF. The complete variable domain, with remaining parts taken from reference TRBV7-2 and TRBJ2-7, reads GAGVSQSPSNKVTEKGKDVELRCDPISGHTALYWYRQSLGQGLEFLIYFQGNSAPDKSGLPSDRFSAERTGGSVSTLTIQRTQQEDSAVYLCASRLGGSSYEQYFGPGTRLTVT.

This chain connects TRBV9 to TRBJ2-2, with 7 bases matching TRBD2. With V trimmed by 3 bases and J by 4 bases, 6 bases remained unmatched. The CDR3 has 15 residues. CDR1 and CDR2 from the germline V gene are SGDLS and YYNGEE. The CDR3 DNA reads TGTGCCAGCAGCGGAGCGGGGCTGTTCACCGGGGAGCTGTTTTTT. This codes for CASSGAGLFTGELFF.

This rearrangement joins TRBV20-1 to TRBJ2-6; D unclear. CDR3 length equals 13 residues. CDR1 is DFQATT and CDR2 is SNEGSKA in the germline V gene (reference sequence). Trimming took off 4 bases at V and 0 bases at J, with 4 bases between the two ends. CDR3 DNA sequence: TGCAGTGCTAAGGACTCTGGGGCCAACGTCCTGACTTTC. This codes for CSAKDSGANVLTF.

J is TRBJ2-1 and V is TRBV20-1; D tentatively reads TRBD1 or TRBD2 (6 bases each). Germline assignment: CDR1 DFQATT and CDR2 SNEGSKA (reference sequence). The CDR3 sequence is 14 residues long. Trimming stripped 1 base from V and 10 bases from J, with 17 bases between. The CDR3 DNA follows: TGCAGTGCTAGAGTTGACAGGACCCGGGGGGAGCAGTTCTTC. Translation: CSARVDRTRGEQFF.

In its sample, this clonotype was seen a few times. The chain combines TRBV4-3 with TRBJ2-5; 9 bases map to TRBD2. Per the germline V gene, CDR1 is LGHNA and CDR2 is YSLEER. The length of the CDR3 is 16 residues. With 5 bases clipped from V and 4 bases from J, the junction kept 11 bases outside the gene matches. The chain's CDR3 is CASSAERGASGETQYF. CDR3 sequence (DNA): TGCGCCAGCAGCGCGGAGCGGGGGGCTAGCGGAGAGACCCAGTACTTC.

This clonotype was seen only a few times. The DNA of the CDR3 is TGCGCCAGCAGCCCCCCCCCGCCGGGGGGCTATGGCTACACCTTC. Its protein product is CASSPPPPGGYGYTF. The chain employs TRBV4-1 and TRBJ1-2; tentatively, D is TRBD1 (5 bases). Germline V gene lookup returns CDR1 MGHRA and CDR2 YSYEKL. Trimming cost V 4 bases and J 4 bases, with 16 bases left between them. The CDR3 length is 15 residues.

This clonotype was seen only a few times. The chain combines TRBV9 with TRBJ2-3; 8 positions agree with TRBD2. J was trimmed by 0 bases and V by 0 bases; bases with no gene match: 9. Germline CDR1 SGDLS, CDR2 YYNGEE. The CDR3 spans 18 residues. CDR3 sequence: CASSVGSGRALSTDTQYF. DNA of the CDR3: TGTGCCAGCAGCGTAGGTTCCGGGAGGGCCCTTAGCACAGATACGCAGTATTTT.

V usage is TRBV29-1 and J usage is TRBJ2-1; D ambiguous. Trimming removed 4 bases at V and 0 bases at J, with 7 bases between. This CDR3 is built from 13 residues. The germline V gene has CDR1 SQVTM and CDR2 ANQGSEA. CDR3 region: CSVVGGSYNEQFF. The CDR3 nucleotides are TGCAGCGTTGTTGGCGGCTCCTACAATGAGCAGTTCTTC.

This clonotype was counted only a few times. The chain is built from TRBV28 and TRBJ2-5, with 7 positions matching TRBD1. Looked up from germline, CDR1 is MDHEN and CDR2 is SYDVKM. After removal of 6 bases from V and 2 bases from J, the junction contained 9 bases not matched to a gene. The CDR3 extends over 15 amino acids. CDR3 amino acids: CASSDFQGVQETQYF. CDR3 bases: TGTGCCAGCAGCGATTTCCAGGGGGTACAAGAGACCCAGTACTTC.

The CDR3 DNA sequence: TGTGCCAGCAGTCAGCCGGGACTAGCTACAGATACGCAGTATTTT. This sequence encodes CASSQPGLATDTQYF. The genes are TRBV6-2 or TRBV6-3 and TRBJ2-3; 9 nucleotides align to TRBD2. Germline V lookup: CDR1 MNHEY, CDR2 SVGEGT. This CDR3 spans 15 amino acids. The trim removed 5 bases at V and 3 bases at J, leaving 6 bases unmatched.

As DNA, the CDR3 is TGCGCCAGCAGCCAACCTTACAGGGGGCTGTACAATGAGCAGTTCTTC. Its protein is CASSQPYRGLYNEQFF. The genes are TRBV4-1 and TRBJ2-1, with 9 bases aligning to TRBD1. In germline, CDR1 is MGHRA, CDR2 YSYEKL. The CDR3 spans 16 residues. V shed 2 bases, J shed 4 bases, and the junction held 6 bases outside the gene matches.

The rearrangement links TRBV30 to TRBJ2-7, with 7 bases lining up with TRBD1. V lost 0 bases to trimming and J lost 5 bases; unmatched junction nucleotides: 1. The CDR3 totals 12 residues. Germline CDR1 is GTSNPN and CDR2 is SVGIG (reference sequence). The CDR3 reads CAWSVQGNEQYF. Written as DNA, the CDR3 is TGTGCCTGGAGTGTACAGGGGAACGAGCAGTACTTC.

V usage is TRBV4-3 and J usage is TRBJ2-3; D may be TRBD2 (8 bases). Germline V CDR1 and CDR2: LGHNA, YSLEER. V lost 2 bases, J lost 4 bases, and 25 bases lay in between. This CDR3 is 19 amino acids long. The CDR3 nucleotides are TGCGCCAGCAGCCAAACGAGCGGGAGAGGGGGCGAAAGGGCAGATACGCAGTATTTT. This encodes CASSQTSGRGGERADTQYF.

The V and J genes are TRBV7-2 and TRBJ2-5; TRBD1 matches at 9 bases. V was clipped by 4 bases and J by 5 bases; unmatched bases: 11. Germline V CDR1 and CDR2: SGHTA, FQGNSA. The CDR3 contains 16 residues. CDR3 sequence: CASSSFAGQGRETQYF. The CDR3 bases are TGTGCCAGCAGCTCATTCGCGGGACAGGGTAGGGAGACCCAGTACTTC.

The gene calls are TRBV28 and TRBJ2-6; D remains unclear. The germline gives CDR1 MDHEN, CDR2 SYDVKM. V was shortened by 6 bases and J by 1 base, with 13 bases between the two germline ends. CDR3 length: 16 amino acids. The DNA for the CDR3 is TGTGCCAGCAGCCCCCTGCCTGCGTCTGGGGCCAACGTCCTGACTTTC. Its protein product is CASSPLPASGANVLTF.

The rearrangement uses TRBV12-3 or TRBV12-4 and TRBJ2-7; a weak D match, TRBD2 (5 bases). This CDR3 region has 14 residues. V shed 3 bases and J shed 2 bases, with 11 bases lying between them. The CDR3 is CASSFRGGPYEQYF. In DNA form, the CDR3 reads TGTGCCAGCAGTTTTCGCGGAGGCCCCTACGAGCAGTACTTC.

In its sample, this clonotype was seen a few times. This chain uses TRBV12-3 or TRBV12-4 with TRBJ2-7; tentatively, D is TRBD2 (5 bases). Deletions cut 3 bases from V and 2 bases from J, with 11 bases between. This CDR3 comprises 14 residues. The CDR3, as DNA: TGTGCCAGCAGTTTTACCCGGGATCCCTACGAGCAGTACTTC. It is translated as CASSFTRDPYEQYF.